The present entry profiles one T cell receptor beta chain with its context. What this receptor recognizes is not known. One base away there is no much larger clone; base qualities are not given. This record comes from a study of T cell responses to AZD1222 COVID-19 vaccine (TCRdb year 2021). Study-level background: AZD1222 recipients whose second dose came at about 4 weeks and those whose second dose came at about 12 weeks were combined into one group, since spike-specific TCR depth and breadth did not differ between the two schedules. Trial participants were enrolled by age into subgroups of 18-55, 56-69 and 70-plus years, and around 150, 29 and 61 TCR-sequenced participants, respectively, were included in these subgroups. A total of 230 or so trial participants underwent TCR sequencing, of whom 207 received two doses of AZD1222 and about 25 received two doses of the MenACWY control vaccine.

The CDR3 regions of human TCRbeta chains were analyzed by immunosequencing. From the authors' description of their analysis: TCRs in the repertoires were compared against a reference library of SARS-CoV-2-specific TCRs that had been generated with the MIRA antigen-specificity platform. Breadth was defined as the fraction of unique TCRs that were SARS-CoV-2-associated, and depth was defined as the fraction of total T cells that were SARS-CoV-2-associated. Each spike-specific TCR was assigned to its reactive spike region and to a CD4 or CD8 class using the MIRA data. Log10-transformed breadth and depth values were compared by one-way ANOVA with Sidak's multiple comparisons tests. TCRdb took over this immuneACCESS table, retaining in-frame rearrangements with V and J assigned. Such tables are incomplete; in checked studies, under half of the missing clones stem from an unresolved V gene, and the remainder is unexplained. That table is the source of V, J and clone size, and D and trimming were worked out from the DNA. For this sample the table gives roughly 100,000 clones, of which 90% were detected only once. The ten largest clones take up 4% to 5.5% of the sample.

What the research found in general, with its limitations: No day 14 peak-response samples were available, so repertoires were characterized only after the peak T cell response. After two AZD1222 doses, both the breadth and the depth of spike-specific TCRs were significantly higher than at day 0 and than in MenACWY recipients. The whole spike protein was spanned by vaccine-associated CD4 TCRs, and dominant responses were seen in regions 160-218 and 743-854. Reportedly, almost half of the unique spike-specific TCRs recognized epitopes lying outside the regions that are mutated in the B.1.351 and B.1.1.7 variants. Conclusions about previously exposed vaccinees were limited because only 5 or 6 AZD1222 recipients were SARS-CoV-2 seropositive at baseline. Participants were mostly white British and included more females than males, and it was suggested by the authors that clonal diversity may have been underestimated. The 56-69-year group was small, and its depth increase did not reach significance, likely because of low power.

CDR1 and CDR2 are drawn from the germline V gene: SQVTM, ANQGSEA. V is trimmed back by 5 bases and J by 2 bases, and the junction contains 10 bases that no gene match accounts for. The CDR3, from cysteine to phenylalanine, totals 15 residues. Just CDR3 DNA is preserved here, 45 bases in frame from base 1. This sample's time point label indicates: baseline before first vaccination. Samples from vaccinated people were obtained from the UK trials COV001 and COV002, which included a single-blind randomized controlled phase 2/3 trial of AZD1222 (ChAdOx1 nCoV-19) in healthy adults. Trial participant PBMC samples were collected at day 0 and day 28 after the second dose for TCRbeta chain sequencing.

The sequence derives from an adult in good health. The chain is assembled from TRBV29-1 and TRBJ2-3, and 7 junctional nucleotides match TRBD2. The specimen comprised peripheral blood, sampled on day 0 of AZD1222 vaccination. The CDR3 amino acid sequence is: CSVNPPSGVTDTQYF. The bases are TGCAGCGTTAACCCCCCCAGCGGGGTCACAGATACGCAGTATTTT.